Listed below are T cell receptor beta chains from one sample, sequenced in a study of identical twins. Each CDR3 protein gets one entry after TCRdb re-called the 5' RACE reads with MiXCR. Of some 260,000 distinct CDR3 sequences listed, around an eighth are singletons. Input material: memory (CD45RO+) T cells sorted from blood. Receptors originate from a young woman in good health. Both conserved end residues are trimmed from each CDR3. A D gene is named only where the DNA matches it firmly.

d_call | j_call | v_call | cdr3_aa
NA | TRBJ1-2 | TRBV20-1 | SARPQGGGYT
NA | TRBJ1-2 | TRBV10-3 | AISSSGRYGYT
TRBD2 | TRBJ2-7 | TRBV20-1 | SARSGLAGVGEQY
NA | TRBJ1-1 | TRBV7-6 | ASSLAGGNTEAF
NA | TRBJ1-1 | TRBV12-3/TRBV12-4 | ASSLSVVAF
TRBD1 | TRBJ1-2 | TRBV12-3/TRBV12-4 | ASNQGVGGYT
NA | TRBJ2-7 | TRBV5-1 | ASSLGGADEQY
TRBD2 | TRBJ2-1 | TRBV5-1 | ASSLASGGASSQADEQF
NA | TRBJ1-1 | TRBV11-2 | ASSLVPFFTEAF
TRBD1 | TRBJ1-2 | TRBV7-9 | ASSLRDRDGYT